The sequence of this T cell receptor (beta chain) was determined in a study of blood T cell repertoires in COVID-19 (dated by TCRdb to the early 2020s). As for the study more broadly: The collaborator samples originated in the United States, Italy and Spain and spanned the acute and convalescent phases of COVID-19. Where available, HLA class I and class II types were taken from metadata supplied by the sample provider and were not determined by assay-based typing. The samples were drawn from two sources: the first 160 participants of the ongoing ImmuneRACE study, and 950 to 1,500 subjects contributed by 6 global collaborators. The repertoires were released in a freely available public database meant as a resource for research on the immune response to SARS-CoV-2. A de-identified subject ID, COVID-19 status, age in years and sex were almost always included in the sample metadata. Deeply sampled blood TCRbeta repertoires from subjects exposed to, actively infected with, or recovered from COVID-19 were included in the dataset. The material from the prospective study consisted of cDNA or gDNA derived from T cells, B-cell-depleted T cells, or PBMCs.

General findings and caveats noted by the study authors: Clinical and demographic metadata were provided uncurated, with the amount varying by source and participant.

The germline V gene (reference sequence) provides CDR1 LNHDA and CDR2 SQIVND. V is pared back by 4 bases and J by 4 bases, with 16 bases lying between the germline termini. The CDR3 goes from the cysteine to the phenylalanine over 15 residues. Kept here is only the CDR3 DNA, which spans 45 bases and is read in frame from base 1. TCRbeta CDR3 regions were amplified from genomic DNA using the immunoSEQ Assay, a bias-controlled multiplex PCR. In the authors' own workflow: The number of nucleated cells in each sample was estimated from the amplification of reference gene primers within the assay. To quantify the absolute abundance of each unique TCRbeta CDR3 rearrangement, sequence reads were collapsed and filtered. For each sample, productive Simpson clonality was calculated as the square root of Simpson's diversity index across productive rearrangements. TCRdb took this table from immuneACCESS and kept in-frame rearrangements with V and J called. Such tables lack part of the clones; where checked against another copy, unresolved V genes explain under half of the gap, and the rest is unexplained. That table is the source of V, J and clone size, and D and trimming were worked out from the DNA. Present in this sample are about 140,000 clones, more than 70% of which were seen just once. The ten largest clonotypes hold more than 9% of the sample.

Each collaborating institution followed its own protocols to collect whole blood in K2EDTA tubes. For TCRbeta analysis, collaborators shipped samples as frozen whole blood, isolated PBMCs, or DNA extracted from either of those sample types. Worth noting for this clone: No cognate antigen has been identified for it. Base qualities are not at hand, and no much larger clone is one base apart.

The receptor's source is a man aged 45-60 years with active or convalescent COVID-19. The receptor chain draws on TRBV19 and TRBJ2-5, with TRBD1 perhaps the D gene, on 5 matching bases. Sequencing input: peripheral blood. The CDR3 sequence is CASSTVPAQGETQYF. The base sequence is TGTGCCAGTAGTACGGTCCCCGCGCAGGGAGAGACCCAGTACTTC.